What follows are 21 T cell receptor beta chains derived from one specimen sequenced in a study of cytomegalovirus exposure and HLA in healthy donors. The PCR ran on 60 Vbeta and 13 Jbeta primers. Clones were sequenced by immunoSEQ multiplex PCR, and TCRdb holds only the in-frame ones, with some missing. The profile covers about 210,000 clones, with 80% to 90% appearing a single time and about 3% taken by the ten largest. Sequencing was carried out using PBMCs. The receptors were sampled from a man aged 25 to 40 in good health and CMV-seronegative.

V gene TRBV7-2 combines with J gene TRBJ1-2; the D is unclear. The CDR3 loop spans 14 amino acids. Deletions cut 1 base from V and 4 bases from J, with 10 bases between. Germline loops: CDR1 SGHTA, CDR2 FQGNSA. CDR3 in amino acids: CASSLEIPSYGYTF. CDR3 coding DNA: TGTGCCAGCAGCTTAGAGATCCCCAGCTATGGCTACACCTTC.

V gene TRBV9 combines with J gene TRBJ2-1, with 11 bases aligning to TRBD2. Looked up from germline, CDR1 is SGDLS and CDR2 is YYNGEE. V shed 3 bases, J shed 2 bases, and the junction held 4 bases outside the gene matches. There are 16 residues in the CDR3. The chain's CDR3 is CASSGIAGGTYNEQFF. DNA for the CDR3: TGTGCCAGCAGCGGGATAGCGGGGGGGACCTACAATGAGCAGTTCTTC.

The chain combines TRBV7-6 with TRBJ2-3; D is uncertain. Trimming shortened V by 3 bases and J by 1 base, and 8 bases separated the two germline ends. The germline CDR1 and CDR2 sequences are SGHVS and FNYEAQ. CDR3 size: 14 residues. The CDR3 bases are TGTGCCAGCAGCTTTAGGCTAGGCACAGATACGCAGTATTTT. Translation: CASSFRLGTDTQYF.

This rearrangement joins TRBV7-9 to TRBJ2-7; 8 nucleotides agree with TRBD2. The V and J ends lost 7 bases and 4 bases, in that order; junction bases with no gene match: 6. This CDR3 has 13 amino acids. The germline CDR1 and CDR2 sequences are SEHNR and FQNEAQ (reference sequence). The CDR3 coding sequence is TGTGCCAGCAAACTAGCGGAGGCATACGAGCAGTACTTC. It encodes CASKLAEAYEQYF.

This chain joins TRBV18 and TRBJ2-7, with 10 bases lining up with TRBD1. The trim removed 4 bases at V and 2 bases at J, leaving 5 bases unmatched. The length of the CDR3 is 15 residues. Germline values: CDR1 KGHSH, CDR2 LQKENI. The CDR3 DNA reads TGTGCCAGCTCACAGCGGGACAGGGGCCCCTACGAGCAGTACTTC. It translates to CASSQRDRGPYEQYF. The complete variable domain, with remaining parts taken from reference TRBV18 and TRBJ2-7, reads NAGVMQNPRHLVRRRGQEARLRCSPMKGHSHVYWYRQLPEEGLKFMVYLQKENIIDESGMPKERFSAEFPKEGPSILRIQQVVRGDSAAYFCASSQRDRGPYEQYFGPGTRLTVT.

The chain recombines TRBV25-1 with TRBJ2-7; TRBD1 agrees at 7 bases. The CDR3 sequence is 13 residues long. The trim removed 11 bases at V and 1 base at J, leaving 8 bases unmatched. CDR1 and CDR2 (germline): MGHDK, SYGVNS. The CDR3 DNA is TGTGCCTCCGAAGGGGGCAATTCCTACGAGCAGTACTTC. This gives the protein CASEGGNSYEQYF.

The J gene is TRBJ2-3, the V gene TRBV9; 9 nucleotides match TRBD1. CDR3 length: 16 amino acids. Germline V lookup: CDR1 SGDLS, CDR2 YYNGEE. With 0 bases clipped from V and 2 bases from J, the junction kept 4 bases outside the gene matches. The CDR3 DNA reads TGTGCCAGCAGCGTAGCTGGGACAGGGAACACAGATACGCAGTATTTT. Its protein is CASSVAGTGNTDTQYF.

The chain's CDR3 is CASSQDHRQGEVPAFF. As DNA, the CDR3 is TGCGCCAGCAGCCAAGATCATAGGCAGGGCGAGGTTCCAGCTTTCTTT. This chain links TRBV4-3 with TRBJ1-1; D possibly corresponds to TRBD1 (5 bases). This CDR3 comprises 16 residues. V dropped 0 bases and J dropped 10 bases, with 21 bases sitting between them. Germline CDR1 is LGHNA and CDR2 is YSLEER.

V usage is TRBV5-1 and J usage is TRBJ1-1; 8 positions match TRBD1. V lost 1 base, J lost 3 bases, and 5 bases stayed unmatched. This CDR3 comprises 15 residues. The germline gives CDR1 SGHRS, CDR2 YFSETQ. CDR3 in amino acids: CASSLLTGVDTEAFF. CDR3 nucleotides: TGCGCCAGCAGCTTGCTGACAGGGGTGGACACTGAAGCTTTCTTT. Supplemented by reference TRBV5-1 and TRBJ1-1, the full variable domain reads KAGVTQTPRYLIKTRGQQVTLSCSPISGHRSVSWYQQTPGQGLQFLFEYFSETQRNKGNFPGRFSGRQFSNSRSEMNVSTLELGDSALYLCASSLLTGVDTEAFFGQGTRLTVV.

Comments on this clone: The sample carries other DNA sequences with the same CDR3. The gene calls are TRBV18 and TRBJ1-4; TRBD1 matches at 9 bases. Trimming cost V 6 bases and J 5 bases; bases outside gene matches: 4. CDR1 is KGHSH, CDR2 LQKENI, per germline. The CDR3 runs to 14 residues. The CDR3 DNA reads as TGTGCCAGCTCTAGGACAGGGGCGAATGAAAAACTGTTTTTT. It encodes CASSRTGANEKLFF.

The chain recombines TRBV19 with TRBJ1-1, with TRBD1 as a possible D gene (6 bases). The germline CDR1 and CDR2 sequences are LNHDA and SQIVND (reference sequence). The CDR3 consists of 16 residues. V was clipped by 6 bases and J by 5 bases, with 22 bases between them. The CDR3 protein is CASRGGGDVVRTEAFF. CDR3 bases: TGTGCCAGTAGGGGAGGGGGGGACGTCGTGCGGACTGAAGCTTTCTTT. The complete variable domain, with remaining parts taken from reference TRBV19 and TRBJ1-1, reads DGGITQSPKYLFRKEGQNVTLSCEQNLNHDAMYWYRQDPGQGLRLIYYSQIVNDFQKGDIAEGYSVSREKKESFPLTVTSAQKNPTAFYLCASRGGGDVVRTEAFFGQGTRLTVV.

The chain joins TRBV19 to TRBJ1-2; TRBD1 is a possible D gene (6 bases). V dropped 5 bases and J dropped 7 bases, with 26 bases sitting between them. Germline loops: CDR1 LNHDA, CDR2 SQIVND (reference sequence). This CDR3 spans 17 amino acids. The CDR3 sequence is CASSPGNRVGLWSGYTF. The CDR3 DNA reads TGTGCCAGTAGTCCCGGTAACAGGGTCGGGCTTTGGTCTGGCTACACCTTC.

This clone was recorded only once. The V call is TRBV5-1, the J call TRBJ2-5, with 7 bases fitting TRBD1. V was clipped by 4 bases and J by 0 bases; unmatched bases: 6. The germline V gene encodes CDR1 SGHRS and CDR2 YFSETQ. This CDR3 spans 15 amino acids. The DNA for the CDR3 is TGCGCCAGCAGCGCTGCCGGGACAGACCAAGAGACCCAGTACTTC. Translation: CASSAAGTDQETQYF.

V gene TRBV28 combines with J gene TRBJ2-1, with 13 positions matching TRBD2. V shed 4 bases and J 7 bases; nucleotides not matched to a gene: 13. Germline loops: CDR1 MDHEN, CDR2 SYDVKM. This CDR3 is built from 18 residues. DNA of the CDR3: TGTGCCAGCAGTTCTCGAGTGGGGACTAGCGGGGCCGTGAATGAGCAGTTCTTC. Translating it yields CASSSRVGTSGAVNEQFF.

The rearrangement uses TRBV27 and TRBJ1-6; 8 nucleotides line up with TRBD1. CDR3 length equals 16 residues. The ends lost 4 bases at V and 7 bases at J; junction bases unmatched: 9. CDR1 and CDR2 from the germline V gene are MNHEY and SMNVEV (reference sequence). The CDR3, as DNA: TGTGCCAGCAGTTCCAGGGGGCGGGGTAAGAATTCACCCCTCCACTTT. It translates to CASSSRGRGKNSPLHF.

This chain uses TRBV5-4 with TRBJ2-2, with TRBD2 matching 8 bases. The CDR3 has 17 amino acids. With 1 base clipped from V and 0 bases from J, the junction kept 5 bases outside the gene matches. CDR1 SGHNT and CDR2 YYREEE come from the germline V gene (reference sequence). DNA for the CDR3: TGTGCCAGCAGCTTGTCGTTGCGGGGGGCGAACACCGGGGAGCTGTTTTTT. Residues: CASSLSLRGANTGELFF.

The table lists this clone with a few counts. This rearrangement joins TRBV7-2 to TRBJ2-1; TRBD2 aligns across 7 bases. V shed 5 bases and J 5 bases; nucleotides not matched to a gene: 15. The CDR3 covers 17 residues. CDR1 and CDR2 (germline): SGHTA, FQGNSA. In DNA, the CDR3 is TGTGCCAGCAGCCTTAGAGCCCGGGACTATCAGAACAATGAGCAGTTCTTC. Translation: CASSLRARDYQNNEQFF.

This clone has a handful of counts. The rearrangement links TRBV6-5 to TRBJ1-3; possibly TRBD1 for D (6 bases). The V gene lost 5 bases and the J gene lost 0 bases, with 11 bases spanning the gap. This CDR3 has 15 residues. Germline V gives CDR1 MNHEY, CDR2 SVGAGI. The CDR3 reads CASSTMDSSGNTIYF. CDR3 nucleotide sequence: TGTGCCAGCAGTACCATGGACAGCTCTGGAAACACCATATATTTT.

This clone has a handful of counts. The rearrangement links TRBV7-6 to TRBJ2-7; 12 nucleotides align to TRBD2. The V segment lost 5 bases and the J segment 1 base; nucleotides outside the gene matches: 3. This CDR3 comprises 15 residues. Germline loops: CDR1 SGHVS, CDR2 FNYEAQ. This CDR3 is CASSLGLAGSYEQYF. The CDR3 DNA reads TGTGCCAGCAGCCTCGGACTAGCGGGATCCTACGAGCAGTACTTC. The full variable domain, with the rest looked up from reference TRBV7-6 and TRBJ2-7, is GAGVSQSPRYKVTKRGQDVALRCDPISGHVSLYWYRQALGQGPEFLTYFNYEAQQDKSGLPNDRFSAERPEGSISTLTIQRTEQRDSAMYRCASSLGLAGSYEQYFGPGTRLTVT.

The chain employs TRBV6-5 and TRBJ1-1; 7 nucleotides agree with TRBD1. From germline, CDR1 is MNHEY and CDR2 SVGAGI. The CDR3 is 16 amino acids. V shed 3 bases, J shed 7 bases, and the junction held 14 bases outside the gene matches. The DNA for the CDR3 is TGTGCCAGCAGTTATCAGTTTAAGGGGGCCCGGGATGAAGCTTTCTTT. Translation: CASSYQFKGARDEAFF.

V and J are TRBV4-1 and TRBJ2-1, with TRBD1 identical over 9 bases. V lost 3 bases, J lost 0 bases, and 3 bases stayed unmatched. Per germline, CDR1 MGHRA and CDR2 YSYEKL. This CDR3 spans 16 amino acids. The DNA for the CDR3 is TGCGCCAGCAGCCAGGAGACAGGGGGCTCCTACAATGAGCAGTTCTTC. This encodes CASSQETGGSYNEQFF.